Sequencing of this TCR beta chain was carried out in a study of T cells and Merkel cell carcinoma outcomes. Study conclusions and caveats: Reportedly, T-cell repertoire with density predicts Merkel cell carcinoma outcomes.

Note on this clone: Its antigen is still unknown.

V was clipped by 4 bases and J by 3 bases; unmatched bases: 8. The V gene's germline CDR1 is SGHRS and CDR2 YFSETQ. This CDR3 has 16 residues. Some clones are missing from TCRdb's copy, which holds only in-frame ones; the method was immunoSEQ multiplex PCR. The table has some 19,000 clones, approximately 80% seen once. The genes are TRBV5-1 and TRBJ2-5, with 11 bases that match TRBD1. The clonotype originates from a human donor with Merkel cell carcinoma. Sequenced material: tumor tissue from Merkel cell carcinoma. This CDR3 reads CASSAGTGGTEETQYF. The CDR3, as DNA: TGCGCCAGCAGCGCTGGGACAGGGGGGACTGAAGAGACCCAGTACTTC.